The present TCR beta chain was sequenced within a study of cytomegalovirus exposure and HLA in healthy donors. About the research overall: About 84% of 300 to 450 genotyped donors fell in the Caucasian-associated ancestry cluster.

A multiplex PCR was run with 60 Vbeta primers and 13 Jbeta primers. Method: immunoSEQ multiplex PCR; TCRdb's copy keeps in-frame clones and lacks some. Found here are about 92,000 clones, approximately 71% of them singletons; the top ten hold 16%. General study findings and limits: A later analysis revealed that TCR association rates differed between HLA loci, peaking at DRB1 and bottoming out at HLA-C. Across donors, sequencing depth was assumed by presence/absence analyses to be roughly uniform.

With regard to this clone: Its antigen is unknown.

This CDR3 contains 20 residues. The chain joins TRBV21-1 to TRBJ1-4. TRBV21-1 is classified as a pseudogene. The TCR originated in a woman aged 18-30 years in good health and CMV-seropositive. Sequencing input: PBMCs. The CDR3 here is CASSNLNSYPGGTVCEKLFF. In DNA form, the CDR3 reads TGTGCCAGCAGCAACCTCAACAGTTATCCTGGGGGGACTGTGTGTGAAAAACTGTTTTTT.